One sample yielded the 20 T cell receptor beta chains listed below, sequenced in a study of T cell repertoires in cytomegalovirus infection. TCRdb recomputed calls from the reads with MiXCR, one row per CDR3 protein. Among some 940,000 distinct CDR3 sequences listed, roughly 31% were seen once. The antigens for these receptors are not known. Sequencing was performed on cultured CD8+ T cells from PBMCs, taken from culture after CMV antigen stimulation. The receptor source for this set is a human donor in good health (CMV status not recorded). Some clones in this sample may be carry-over from other donors' samples.

The V gene is TRBV7-8, the J gene TRBJ2-5; possible D gene TRBD2, 5 bases. Germline CDR1 and CDR2: SGHVS and FQNEAQ. Trimming pared 2 bases from V and 5 bases from J, leaving 15 bases between. CDR3 length: 15 amino acids. CDR3 in DNA: TGTGCCAGCAGCTTAACGGGGAGCCCCTTTGAGACCCAGTACTTC. Amino acid sequence: CASSLTGSPFETQYF.

This clonotype was observed a few times. The chain recombines TRBV7-2 with TRBJ2-1; 7 positions agree with TRBD1. The CDR3 runs 12 residues. The V gene end was trimmed by 3 bases and the J gene end by 8 bases; junction bases not matched to a gene: 1. CDR1 and CDR2 from the germline V gene are SGHTA and FQGNSA. The CDR3 DNA reads as TGTGCCAGCAGCTTTGGACAGGATGAGCAGTTCTTC. It specifies CASSFGQDEQFF.

This chain joins TRBV7-9 and TRBJ1-4, with D possibly TRBD1 on 5 matching bases. The CDR3 is 13 residues long. V shed 3 bases and J shed 7 bases, with 9 bases lying between them. Germline V gene sequence: CDR1 SEHNR, CDR2 FQNEAQ (reference sequence). Here the CDR3 reads CASSFPGTEKLFF. The DNA for the CDR3 is TGTGCCAGCAGCTTTCCTGGGACTGAAAAACTGTTTTTT.

V gene TRBV25-1 combines with J gene TRBJ1-2, with 7 bases fitting TRBD1. CDR1 is MGHDK and CDR2 is SYGVNS in the germline V gene. Trimming cost V 8 bases and J 4 bases; bases outside gene matches: 16. The CDR3 length is 16 residues. This CDR3 is CASFSSGQPTGYGYTF. DNA for the CDR3: TGTGCCAGCTTTTCCTCGGGACAGCCAACTGGCTATGGCTACACCTTC.

The V call is TRBV7-3, the J call TRBJ2-4; no definite D call. Germline V CDR1 and CDR2: SGHTA, FQGTGA. The length of the CDR3 is 13 residues. V dropped 0 bases and J dropped 7 bases, with 7 bases sitting between them. This CDR3 is CASSLTGSNIQYF. In nucleotides, the CDR3 is TGTGCCAGCAGCTTAACGGGGTCCAACATTCAGTACTTC.

V usage is TRBV5-1 and J usage is TRBJ1-1, with TRBD1 as a possible D gene (5 bases). The germline V and J ends were trimmed by 2 bases and 8 bases, with 10 bases remaining between them. Germline V gives CDR1 SGHRS, CDR2 YFSETQ. This CDR3 has 12 amino acids. The CDR3 protein is CASSLGDLEAFF. CDR3 coding DNA: TGCGCCAGCAGCTTAGGGGACTTGGAAGCTTTCTTT.

This clonotype has just a few counts. The chain links TRBV10-3 to TRBJ1-5, with D unclear. V lost 0 bases and J lost 7, with 4 bases in between. The CDR3 has 12 residues. Looked up from germline, CDR1 is ENHRY and CDR2 is SYGVKD. The chain's CDR3 is CAISESKQPQHF. CDR3 bases: TGTGCCATCAGTGAGTCTAAACAGCCCCAGCATTTT.

The chain uses TRBV7-9 and TRBJ2-2; TRBD1 agrees at 8 bases. CDR1 is SEHNR and CDR2 is FQNEAQ in the germline V gene (reference sequence). The CDR3 contains 16 residues. After removal of 5 bases from V and 1 base from J, the junction contained 6 bases not matched to a gene. CDR3 amino acids: CASSQLDRGNTGELFF. The CDR3 DNA is TGTGCCAGCAGCCAACTAGACAGGGGGAACACCGGGGAGCTGTTTTTT.

In this sample, this clonotype turned up many times. The CDR3 nucleotides read TGTGCCAGCAGCCCTGGGACAGCTGAAGAGACCGGGGAGCTGTTTTTT. Translating gives CASSPGTAEETGELFF. The gene calls are TRBV7-8 and TRBJ2-2; 7 nucleotides match TRBD1. CDR3 length equals 16 residues. Germline CDR1 reads SGHVS; CDR2 reads FQNEAQ. Trimming took 5 bases from V and 5 from J; bases not matched to a gene: 11.

This clonotype was seen a handful of times. This rearrangement joins TRBV5-5 to TRBJ1-1, with D tentatively TRBD1 (5 bases). The germline V gene has CDR1 SGHKS and CDR2 YYEKEE (reference sequence). CDR3 length equals 15 residues. Trimming removed 4 bases at V and 6 bases at J, with 19 bases between. The CDR3 DNA is TGTGCCAGCAGCCCCATCAGAGGGGCCCAATCTGAAGCTTTCTTT. This translates into CASSPIRGAQSEAFF.

Here the CDR3 DNA reads TGTGCCAGCGGGTTGGCAGGAACCTACGAGCAGTACTTC. Amino acids: CASGLAGTYEQYF. The chain has TRBV27 and TRBJ2-7; D remains ambiguous. The CDR3 sequence is 13 residues long. The germline V gene has CDR1 MNHEY and CDR2 SMNVEV (reference sequence). Trimming took 8 bases from V and 2 from J, leaving 13 bases between them.

This clonotype was recorded a few times. V gene TRBV6-5 combines with J gene TRBJ2-7, with a possible D match to TRBD1 (5 bases). Germline lookup yields CDR1 MNHEY and CDR2 SVGAGI. Trimming removed 4 bases from V and 0 bases from J, with 10 bases in between. The CDR3 length is 14 residues. The CDR3 here is CASSSYRSSYEQYV. CDR3 coding DNA: TGTGCCAGCAGTTCTTACAGGAGCTCCTACGAGCAGTACGTC.

This chain connects TRBV20-1 to TRBJ2-7, with TRBD1 matching 8 bases. This CDR3 is built from 13 residues. The V gene's germline CDR1 is DFQATT and CDR2 SNEGSKA (reference sequence). The J segment lost 2 bases and the V segment lost 3 bases, leaving 3 bases of the junction unmatched. The CDR3: CSASQGATYEQYF. The CDR3 nucleotides read TGCAGTGCTAGTCAGGGGGCTACCTACGAGCAGTACTTC.

In this sample, this clonotype turned up a few times. The V gene is TRBV7-9, the J gene TRBJ1-1; tentative D call: TRBD1 (6 bases). V was trimmed by 6 bases and J by 5 bases, leaving 16 bases between them. Germline-derived CDR1 and CDR2 are SEHNR and FQNEAQ (reference sequence). This CDR3 comprises 14 residues. The chain's CDR3 is CASRWTTGRTEAFF. Here the CDR3 DNA reads TGTGCCAGCAGGTGGACCACAGGGAGAACTGAAGCTTTCTTT.

The chain carries TRBV7-3 and TRBJ2-5; 9 bases are shared with TRBD2. Germline-derived CDR1 and CDR2 are SGHTA and FQGTGA. The V and J ends lost 2 bases and 5 bases, in that order; junction bases with no gene match: 9. The CDR3 totals 16 residues. The CDR3 nucleotides are TGTGCCAGCAGCTTATCGGCTAGCGGGGCGAGGGAGACCCAGTACTTC. Amino acid sequence: CASSLSASGARETQYF.

The chain is built from TRBV28 and TRBJ2-2, with 10 bases that match TRBD1. CDR1 and CDR2 from the germline V gene are MDHEN and SYDVKM. The V segment lost 8 bases and the J segment 7 bases; nucleotides outside the gene matches: 10. This CDR3 is 15 amino acids long. The CDR3 nucleotides read TGTGCCAGCCTGCCCGGGACAGGGGTTAGCGGGGAGCTGTTTTTT. Residues: CASLPGTGVSGELFF. The full variable domain, rest sourced from reference TRBV28 and TRBJ2-2, is DVKVTQSSRYLVKRTGEKVFLECVQDMDHENMFWYRQDPGLGLRLIYFSYDVKMKEKGDIPEGYSVSREKKERFSLILESASTNQTSMYLCASLPGTGVSGELFFGEGSRLTVL.

This chain connects TRBV12-3 or TRBV12-4 to TRBJ1-1, with unresolved D. The ends were cut back, 3 bases at V and 0 bases at J, with 11 bases in the middle. The CDR3 is 15 residues long. CDR3 protein: CASSFKDGLNTEAFF. In nucleotides, the CDR3 is TGTGCCAGCAGTTTTAAGGACGGCTTGAACACTGAAGCTTTCTTT.

This CDR3 reads CASSRGRNNNEQFF. In nucleotides, the CDR3 is TGTGCCAGCAGCAGGGGCCGAAACAACAATGAGCAGTTCTTC. This rearrangement joins TRBV6-1 to TRBJ2-1, with TRBD1 as a possible D gene (6 bases). Trimming removed 6 bases from V and 5 bases from J, with 14 bases in between. CDR1 and CDR2 (germline): MNHNS, SASEGT. This CDR3 has 14 amino acids.

CDR3 protein: CASSDAGVLSTYGYTF. For the CDR3, the DNA is TGTGCCAGCAGTGATGCAGGGGTTTTGAGCACATATGGCTACACCTTC. The J gene is TRBJ1-2, the V gene TRBV25-1; maybe TRBD1 (6 bases). The CDR3 spans 16 residues. Germline V gene data show CDR1 as MGHDK and CDR2 as SYGVNS. V was trimmed by 3 bases and J by 5 bases, leaving 19 bases between them.

This clonotype showed up many times. The chain carries TRBV12-3 or TRBV12-4 and TRBJ1-1; D gene uncertain. CDR3 length equals 13 residues. The germline V and J ends were trimmed by 6 bases and 0 bases, with 8 bases remaining between them. The CDR3 loop is CASSLLLNTEAFF. As DNA, the CDR3 is TGTGCCAGCAGCTTACTATTGAACACTGAAGCTTTCTTT.